This T cell receptor beta chain was found in a study of Ad26.COV2.S vaccination and SARS-CoV-2 variants. In its sample, this clone was seen a few times. As yet, its antigen is unknown. CDR1 SEHNR and CDR2 FQNEAQ come from the germline V gene (reference sequence). The CDR3 loop spans 18 amino acids. Trimming removed 0 bases at V and 5 bases at J, with 22 bases between. As to treatment: around 19 received Ad26.COV2.S at low or high dose, single or two shots; roughly five received placebo; per-sample allocation not given. Repertoires come from day 63 after the first vaccine or placebo injection. Overall study findings and caveats: The authors reported substantial breadth in spike-specific CD8+ and CD4+ T cell responses after vaccination. Compared with placebo recipients, vaccine recipients had higher spike-specific TCR breadth.

The protocol was immunoSEQ multiplex PCR, while the TCRdb copy is restricted to in-frame clones and leaves out a portion. The table lists some 320,000 clones, around 83% of them singletons. The sequence came from a person aged 18-60 years who received the Ad26.COV2.S COVID-19 vaccine or a placebo. This chain connects TRBV7-9 to TRBJ2-5; D is perhaps TRBD2 (6 bases). The material sequenced was peripheral blood, taken in a trial of Ad26.COV2.S vaccine versus placebo. This CDR3 reads CASSLAGTGATREETQYF. In DNA form, the CDR3 reads TGTGCCAGCAGCTTAGCCGGTACCGGGGCCACCCGGGAGGAGACCCAGTACTTC.